The clone carrying this TCR beta chain was found once. Its target is not known. Germline values: CDR1 SGHRS, CDR2 YFSETQ. The CDR3 length is 15 residues. With 2 bases clipped from V and 7 bases from J, the junction kept 9 bases outside the gene matches. Before the COVID-19 pandemic, during about 2011-2018, CD4+ T cells were taken from unexposed donors. Naive and memory CD4+ T cell DNA was deep-sequenced without culture. Profiled with immunoSEQ multiplex PCR; TCRdb holds only in-frame clones, not every one. The sample holds approximately 59,000 clones; more than 75% are singletons and the top ten take around 1.7%. The data stem from a study of CD4 T cells in relation to SARS-CoV-2 and coronaviruses. Study results and caveats: Monoreactive clones expanded significantly more to SARS-CoV-2 than crossreactive clones did. According to naive versus memory sequencing, detected responses are memory recall, not newly primed. The cross-reactivity analysis covered only spike protein, not other viral proteins.

The rearrangement joins TRBV5-1 to TRBJ2-5; 9 bases match TRBD2. The TCR originated in a human donor in good health. Sequencing input: memory CD4+ T cells from PBMCs. CDR3 in amino acids: CASSLVSGGYGTQYF. The CDR3 nucleotides are TGCGCCAGCAGCTTAGTTAGCGGGGGATACGGGACCCAGTACTTC.